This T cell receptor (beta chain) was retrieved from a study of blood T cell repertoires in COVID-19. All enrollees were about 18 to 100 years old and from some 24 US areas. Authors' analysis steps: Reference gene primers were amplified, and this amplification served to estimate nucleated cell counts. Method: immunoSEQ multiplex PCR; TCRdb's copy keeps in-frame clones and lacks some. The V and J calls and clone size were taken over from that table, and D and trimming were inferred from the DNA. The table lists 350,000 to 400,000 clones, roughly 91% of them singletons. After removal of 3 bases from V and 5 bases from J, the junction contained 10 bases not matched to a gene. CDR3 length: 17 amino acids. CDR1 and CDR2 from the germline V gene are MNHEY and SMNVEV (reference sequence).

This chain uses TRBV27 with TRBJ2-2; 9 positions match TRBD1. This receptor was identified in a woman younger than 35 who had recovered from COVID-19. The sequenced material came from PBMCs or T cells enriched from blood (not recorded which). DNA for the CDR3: TGTGCCAGCAGTTTCCGGGGACAGGGAGGATGGACCGGGGAGCTGTTTTTT. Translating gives CASSFRGQGGWTGELFF.